The clone carrying this TCR beta chain was seen a single time. What it recognizes is unknown. The sample belongs to a study of vaccination and CD4 T cells after COVID-19. The V end was cut by 5 bases, the J end by 4 bases, with 11 bases between. This CDR3 comprises 14 residues. Germline V gene sequence: CDR1 SGHTA, CDR2 FQGTGA. CD4+ T cells that had been cultured provided DNA sequenced with the Oncomine TCR Beta short-read assay. Once CD4+ T cells had been cultured, genomic DNA was extracted from them. TCRdb processed the PCR reads anew with MiXCR; each CDR3 protein has one entry. Of 9,000 to 15,000 distinct CDR3 sequences listed, roughly 30% were seen once; the top ten hold about a third. Treatment reported: approximately 11-day PBMC culture with coronavirus spike peptide pools or control peptides (ViraFEST assay). Under the ViraFEST approach, antigen-specific T cells were expanded with peptide pools and TCRs subsequently sequenced.

The receptor was isolated from a human donor who received a COVID-19 vaccine. Sequenced here: CD4+ T cells from blood, cultured in vitro, sampled before SARS-CoV-2 vaccination. The chain employs TRBV7-3 and TRBJ2-2, with D perhaps assigned TRBD1 or TRBD2 (5 bases each). The CDR3 region has the DNA TGTGCCAGCAGCGGTGGGGGATTCACCGGGGAGCTGTTTTTT. It yields the protein CASSGGGFTGELFF. The full variable domain, completed using reference TRBV7-3 and TRBJ2-2, is GAGVSQTPSNKVTEKGKYVELRCDPISGHTALYWYRQSLGQGPEFLIYFQGTGAADDSGLPNDRFFAVRPEGSVSTLKIQRTERGDSAVYLCASSGGGFTGELFFGEGSRLTVL.